This record looks at one TCR beta chain sequence and its context. Its antigen is undetermined. These data come from a study of T cell responses to AZD1222 COVID-19 vaccine. Study details: Timing groups of about 4 and about 12 weeks for second doses were pooled.

Per germline, CDR1 LGHDT and CDR2 YNNKEL (reference sequence). Trimming took off 4 bases at V and 5 bases at J, with 14 bases between the two ends. This CDR3 spans 14 amino acids. Findings and limits, study-wide: Seropositivity was recorded at baseline in only 6 or 7 AZD1222 recipients. The donor cohort was predominantly white British with a female majority, and clonal diversity may have been underestimated. After the peak T cell response, and only then, were repertoires sampled.

Data came from immunoSEQ multiplex PCR; TCRdb stores just in-frame clones and leaves some out. Of 100,000 to 150,000 clones listed, about nine tenths are singletons. The TCR was taken from an adult in good health. Sequencing was performed on peripheral blood, taken on day 0 of AZD1222 vaccination. This chain joins TRBV3-1 (or the pseudogene TRBV3-2) and TRBJ1-1; D might be TRBD1 (5 bases). The CDR3: CASSLRTIGTEAFF. CDR3 DNA sequence: TGTGCCAGCAGCCTTCGGACAATAGGGACTGAAGCTTTCTTT.